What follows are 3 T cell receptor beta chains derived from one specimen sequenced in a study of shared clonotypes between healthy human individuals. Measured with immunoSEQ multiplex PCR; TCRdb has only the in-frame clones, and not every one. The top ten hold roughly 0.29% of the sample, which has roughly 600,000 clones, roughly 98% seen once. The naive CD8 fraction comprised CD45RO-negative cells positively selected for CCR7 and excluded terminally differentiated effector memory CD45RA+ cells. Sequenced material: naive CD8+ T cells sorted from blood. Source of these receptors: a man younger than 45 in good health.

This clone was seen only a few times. The CDR3 coding sequence is TGCGCCAGCAGCGAGACCGGAGTCTACGAGCAGTACTTC. It codes for CASSETGVYEQYF. The rearrangement links TRBV4-1 to TRBJ2-7; D is unclear. Looked up from germline, CDR1 is MGHRA and CDR2 is YSYEKL. Trimming pared 5 bases from V and 3 bases from J, leaving 11 bases between. This CDR3 has 13 amino acids.

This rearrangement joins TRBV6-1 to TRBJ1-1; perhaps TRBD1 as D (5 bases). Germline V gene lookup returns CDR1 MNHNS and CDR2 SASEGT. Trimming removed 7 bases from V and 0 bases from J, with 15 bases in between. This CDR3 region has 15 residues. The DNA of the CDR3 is TGTGCCAGCACCCCAGACAGCTCCTTGAACACTGAAGCTTTCTTT. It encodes CASTPDSSLNTEAFF.

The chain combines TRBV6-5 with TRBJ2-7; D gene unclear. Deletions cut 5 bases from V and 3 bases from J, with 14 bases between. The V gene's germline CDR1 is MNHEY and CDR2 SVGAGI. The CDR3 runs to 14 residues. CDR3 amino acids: CASSLTRRDYEQYF. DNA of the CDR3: TGTGCCAGCAGTCTGACTCGAAGGGACTACGAGCAGTACTTC.